This TCR beta chain was recorded in a study of technical replicates of blood from several donors. The data were produced by immunoSEQ multiplex PCR, yet TCRdb's version contains in-frame clones alone and is incomplete. The sample includes about 85,000 clones, about 95% of them seen just once. CDR1 and CDR2 (germline): LNHDA, SQIVND (reference sequence). The CDR3 runs to 12 residues. Trimming shortened V by 6 bases and J by 7 bases, and 13 bases separated the two germline ends. This sequence was found in a human donor in good health. Sequences were obtained from T cells isolated from PBMCs. The chain is built from TRBV19 and TRBJ2-7; D might be TRBD1 (6 bases). CDR3 DNA: TGTGCCAGTAGCTGGACCACAGGGGAGCAGTACTTC. It codes for CASSWTTGEQYF.